This TCR beta chain was recorded in a study of T cells after yellow fever vaccination. Via MiXCR, TCRdb re-called the 5' RACE reads, giving one row per CDR3 protein. The table shows roughly 500,000 distinct CDR3 sequences, with about 19% occurring only once. The CDR3 is made up of 16 amino acids. CDR1 is SGDLS and CDR2 is YYNGEE in the germline V gene. The V gene lost 0 bases and the J gene lost 5 bases, with 14 bases spanning the gap. This clonotype has just a few counts. This clonotype was obtained from a man aged 30-40 years who received the YFV17D yellow fever vaccine. The rearrangement joins TRBV9 to TRBJ2-2; no reliable D call. The sequencing here drew on PBMCs, taken 15 days after the yellow fever booster vaccination. The CDR3 is CASSVGSHARTGELFF. The CDR3 DNA is TGTGCCAGCAGCGTAGGCTCTCACGCTCGGACCGGGGAGCTGTTTTTT.